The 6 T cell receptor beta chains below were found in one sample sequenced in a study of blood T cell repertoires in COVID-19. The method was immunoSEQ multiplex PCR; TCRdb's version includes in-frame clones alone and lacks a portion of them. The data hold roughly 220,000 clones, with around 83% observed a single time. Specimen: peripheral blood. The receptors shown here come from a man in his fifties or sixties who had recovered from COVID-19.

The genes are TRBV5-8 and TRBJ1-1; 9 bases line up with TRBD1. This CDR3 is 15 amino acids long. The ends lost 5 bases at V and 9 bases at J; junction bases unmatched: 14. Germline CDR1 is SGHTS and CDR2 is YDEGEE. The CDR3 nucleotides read TGTGCCAGCAGTAACCGGGACAGGGTAAACAGACAAGCTTTCTTT. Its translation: CASSNRDRVNRQAFF.

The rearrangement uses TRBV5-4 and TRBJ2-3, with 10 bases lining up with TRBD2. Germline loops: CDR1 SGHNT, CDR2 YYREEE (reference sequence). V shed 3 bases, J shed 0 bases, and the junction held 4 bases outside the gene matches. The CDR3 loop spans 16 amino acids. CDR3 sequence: CASSSPTSGSTDTQYF. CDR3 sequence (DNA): TGTGCCAGCAGCTCGCCGACTAGCGGGAGCACAGATACGCAGTATTTT. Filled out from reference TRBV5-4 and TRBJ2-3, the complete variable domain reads ETGVTQSPTHLIKTRGQQVTLRCSSQSGHNTVSWYQQALGQGPQFIFQYYREEENGRGNFPPRFSGLQFPNYSSELNVNALELDDSALYLCASSSPTSGSTDTQYFGPGTRLTVL.

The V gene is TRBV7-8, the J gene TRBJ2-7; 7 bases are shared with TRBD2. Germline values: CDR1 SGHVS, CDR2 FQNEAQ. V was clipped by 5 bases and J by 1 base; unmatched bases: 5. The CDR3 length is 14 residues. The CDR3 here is CASSRAGLSYEQYF. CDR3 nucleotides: TGTGCCAGCAGCCGAGCGGGACTGTCCTACGAGCAGTACTTC.

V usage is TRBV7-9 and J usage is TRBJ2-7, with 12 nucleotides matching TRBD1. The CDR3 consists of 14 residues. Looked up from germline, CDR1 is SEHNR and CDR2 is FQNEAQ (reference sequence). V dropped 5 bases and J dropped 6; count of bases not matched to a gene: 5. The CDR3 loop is CASSLGQGAFEQYF. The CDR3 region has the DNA TGTGCCAGCAGCCTGGGACAGGGGGCCTTCGAGCAGTACTTC.

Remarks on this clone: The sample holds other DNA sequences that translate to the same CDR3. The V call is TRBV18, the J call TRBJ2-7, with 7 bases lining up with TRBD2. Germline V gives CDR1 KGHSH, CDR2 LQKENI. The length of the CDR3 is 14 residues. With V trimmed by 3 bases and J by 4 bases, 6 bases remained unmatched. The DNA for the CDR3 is TGTGCCAGCTCACCTGGCGGGAGTAGTTACGAGCAGTACTTC. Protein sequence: CASSPGGSSYEQYF.

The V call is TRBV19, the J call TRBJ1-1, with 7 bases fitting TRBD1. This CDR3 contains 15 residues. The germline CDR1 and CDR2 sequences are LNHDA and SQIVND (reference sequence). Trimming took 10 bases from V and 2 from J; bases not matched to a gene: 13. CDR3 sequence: CATQDRDTPNTEAFF. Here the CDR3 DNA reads TGTGCCACCCAAGACAGGGACACCCCAAACACTGAAGCTTTCTTT.